Sequencing of this TCR beta chain was carried out in a study of control samples from healthy donors and cancer patients. Only in-frame clones appear in the TCRdb table, and some are missing; sequencing was by immunoSEQ multiplex PCR. The sample holds 55,000 to 75,000 clones, 80% to 90% seen once. This CDR3 has 15 amino acids. Trimming took 0 bases from V and 8 from J; bases not matched to a gene: 8. Germline values: CDR1 SGHRS, CDR2 YFSETQ. The chain employs TRBV5-1 and TRBJ2-1; 7 positions agree with TRBD1. Sequencing was performed on PBMCs. The sequence was obtained from a woman between 45 and 60 years old with head and neck cancer. This CDR3 is CASSLADRDIDEQFF. For the CDR3, the DNA is TGCGCCAGCAGCTTGGCCGACAGGGATATAGATGAGCAGTTCTTC.